This T cell receptor beta chain appears in the sequencing data of a study of control samples from healthy donors and cancer patients. CDR3 length: 12 residues. CDR1 and CDR2 from the germline V gene are MNHEY and SVGAGI. Trimming removed 6 bases from V and 3 bases from J, with 5 bases in between. Method: immunoSEQ multiplex PCR; TCRdb's copy keeps in-frame clones and lacks some. The sample lists around 150,000 clones, about 87% occurring once. The J gene is TRBJ2-2, the V gene TRBV6-5; D is unresolved. The sequencing sample was made of blood. This TCR was recovered from a man aged 30 to 39 in good health. The DNA for the CDR3 is TGTGCCAGCAGGGGCTACACCGGGGAGCTGTTTTTT. This sequence encodes CASRGYTGELFF.